This passage covers 21 T cell receptor beta chains from one sample sequenced in a study of cytomegalovirus exposure and HLA in healthy donors. The PCR contained 60 Vbeta and 13 Jbeta primers. Data came from immunoSEQ multiplex PCR; TCRdb stores just in-frame clones and leaves some out. This table has over 150,000 clones, roughly four fifths appearing once. The sample taken for sequencing was PBMCs. The receptor set was obtained from a male donor in good health and CMV-seronegative.

The V and J genes are TRBV19 and TRBJ1-2; TRBD1 matches at 8 bases. CDR3 length equals 10 residues. Germline loops: CDR1 LNHDA, CDR2 SQIVND (reference sequence). V lost 10 bases and J lost 7; bases outside the gene matches: 2. For the CDR3, the DNA is TGTGCCACAGGGGGCAGTGGCTACACCTTC. Protein sequence: CATGGSGYTF.

The chain employs TRBV28 and TRBJ1-2; the match to TRBD1 covers 12 bases. Looked up from germline, CDR1 is MDHEN and CDR2 is SYDVKM. The CDR3 length is 15 residues. V lost 5 bases and J lost 4; bases outside the gene matches: 5. The CDR3: CASSPGTGGSYGYTF. The CDR3 coding sequence is TGTGCCAGCAGTCCCGGGACAGGGGGCAGCTATGGCTACACCTTC.

This clone was recorded a few times. This sequence joins TRBV4-1 and TRBJ2-1; D is unclear. The CDR3 runs to 11 residues. CDR1 is MGHRA and CDR2 is YSYEKL in the germline V gene. V shed 4 bases and J shed 5 bases, with 3 bases lying between them. The CDR3 protein is CASSLDNEQFF. The CDR3 region has the DNA TGCGCCAGCAGCCTAGACAATGAGCAGTTCTTC.

For the CDR3, the DNA is TGTGCCAGCAGCCAAGATCGGACTAGCGGGGGGGATACGCAGTATTTT. Translating gives CASSQDRTSGGDTQYF. The J gene is TRBJ2-3, the V gene TRBV4-2; 14 bases agree with TRBD2. The CDR3 runs to 16 residues. Germline V gene lookup returns CDR1 LGHNA and CDR2 YNFKEQ. Germline trimming cut 0 bases from V and 6 bases from J; bases unmatched to any gene: 2.

The rearrangement uses TRBV15 and TRBJ1-5, with D possibly TRBD1 on 6 matching bases. The CDR3 runs to 15 residues. V was pared by 3 bases and J by 6 bases, with 15 bases between. The germline V gene encodes CDR1 LNHNV and CDR2 YYDKDF (reference sequence). CDR3 DNA: TGTGCCACCAGCAGCTTAACAGGGTCTATTCAGCCCCAGCATTTT. Protein product: CATSSLTGSIQPQHF.

The rearrangement uses TRBV28 and TRBJ2-1; D is perhaps TRBD1 (5 bases). Germline V gene sequence: CDR1 MDHEN, CDR2 SYDVKM. The CDR3 is made up of 16 amino acids. V was shortened by 6 bases and J by 5 bases, with 20 bases between the two germline ends. The CDR3 bases are TGTGCCAGCAGATTTGGTTGGGGCAGCCTAAACAATGAGCAGTTCTTC. It encodes CASRFGWGSLNNEQFF.

This clone has more than one count but fewer than ten. The chain uses TRBV21-1 and TRBJ1-6. TRBV21-1 is assigned pseudogene status. The CDR3 consists of 14 residues. The CDR3, as DNA: TGTGCCAGCGTCGGGGGGAATCGAGATTCACCCCTCCACTTT. Translating gives CASVGGNRDSPLHF.

J is TRBJ1-5 and V is TRBV5-4; 10 positions agree with TRBD1. The length of the CDR3 is 15 residues. V was pared by 4 bases and J by 5 bases, with 6 bases of the junction left unmatched. Per the germline V gene, CDR1 is SGHNT and CDR2 is YYREEE (reference sequence). The CDR3 protein is CASSQDRGMDQPQHF. The CDR3 DNA is TGTGCCAGCAGCCAGGACAGGGGGATGGATCAGCCCCAGCATTTT.

The chain carries TRBV12-5 and TRBJ2-7, with a weak D call TRBD1 (5 bases). Trimming took 1 base from V and 4 from J, leaving 23 bases between them. CDR3 length: 18 amino acids. The germline V gene encodes CDR1 LGHNT and CDR2 FRNRAP. The CDR3: CASGLDRTTGRAEYEQYF. CDR3 nucleotides: TGTGCTAGTGGTTTGGACCGAACTACAGGACGAGCTGAGTACGAGCAGTACTTC. Full variable domain (outside the CDR3, taken from reference TRBV12-5 and TRBJ2-7): DARVTQTPRHKVTEMGQEVTMRCQPILGHNTVFWYRQTMMQGLELLAYFRNRAPLDDSGMPKDRFSAEMPDATLATLKIQPSEPRDSAVYFCASGLDRTTGRAEYEQYFGPGTRLTVT.

The chain recombines TRBV15 with TRBJ2-2; perhaps TRBD2 as D (7 bases). V lost 3 bases and J lost 5, with 16 bases in between. The germline V gene has CDR1 LNHNV and CDR2 YYDKDF (reference sequence). CDR3 length equals 16 residues. CDR3 DNA sequence: TGTGCCACCAGCAGGGGCCAGGGGAGGGGAACCGGGGAGCTGTTTTTT. Translated, it gives CATSRGQGRGTGELFF.

V and J are TRBV5-6 and TRBJ1-2; D gene ambiguous. V was pared by 0 bases and J by 0 bases, with 12 bases between. Germline V gene lookup returns CDR1 SGHDT and CDR2 YYEEEE. This CDR3 contains 16 residues. CDR3 bases: TGTGCCAGCAGCTTGGTCTCCGAAACTCCTAACTATGGCTACACCTTC. This codes for CASSLVSETPNYGYTF.

The chain recombines TRBV7-2 with TRBJ1-5, with TRBD1 as a possible D gene (6 bases). With 2 bases removed from V and 4 bases from J, the gap between germline ends came to 15 bases. The CDR3 covers 16 residues. CDR1 and CDR2 from the germline V gene are SGHTA and FQGNSA. CDR3 sequence reads: CASSLSGTLRNQPQHF. As DNA, the CDR3 is TGTGCCAGCAGCTTAAGTGGGACACTTAGGAATCAGCCCCAGCATTTT.

The genes are TRBV9 and TRBJ2-1; 10 bases are shared with TRBD2. Germline values: CDR1 SGDLS, CDR2 YYNGEE. V was clipped by 3 bases and J by 4 bases; unmatched bases: 4. CDR3 length: 15 residues. The CDR3 spells CASSGGTSVYNEQFF. The CDR3 region has the DNA TGTGCCAGCAGCGGTGGGACTAGCGTATACAATGAGCAGTTCTTC.

This chain links TRBV30 with TRBJ1-6, with D uncertain. CDR1 and CDR2 from the germline V gene are GTSNPN and SVGIG (reference sequence). V was shortened by 4 bases and J by 6 bases, with 10 bases between the two germline ends. This CDR3 has 13 residues. CDR3 sequence reads: CAWTRSGNSPLHF. In nucleotides, the CDR3 is TGTGCCTGGACCCGGTCGGGTAATTCACCCCTCCACTTT. Combining the CDR3 with reference TRBV30 and TRBJ1-6 gives the whole variable domain SQTIHQWPATLVQPVGSPLSLECTVEGTSNPNLYWYRQAAGRGLQLLFYSVGIGQISSEVPQNLSASRPQDRQFILSSKKLLLSDSGFYLCAWTRSGNSPLHFGNGTRLTVT.

The chain employs TRBV4-2 and TRBJ2-1; tentatively, D is TRBD2 (7 bases). Trimming pared 7 bases from V and 7 bases from J, leaving 20 bases between. This CDR3 is 15 amino acids long. Germline CDR1 reads LGHNA; CDR2 reads YNFKEQ. CDR3 sequence (DNA): TGTGCCAGCATCCCAGAAGTGGGGGGGCGGAATGAGCAGTTCTTC. Its protein is CASIPEVGGRNEQFF.

The V and J genes are TRBV7-9 and TRBJ1-5; D not resolved. V lost 0 bases and J lost 3, with 9 bases in between. Germline values: CDR1 SEHNR, CDR2 FQNEAQ (reference sequence). The CDR3 runs to 15 residues. CDR3 nucleotides: TGTGCCAGCAGCTTAGCCGGGGAGGCCAATCAGCCCCAGCATTTT. Translating gives CASSLAGEANQPQHF.

V gene TRBV6-1 combines with J gene TRBJ2-5, with D perhaps matching TRBD2 (5 bases). The CDR3 length is 13 residues. The ends were cut back, 7 bases at V and 4 bases at J, with 13 bases in the middle. Germline V lookup: CDR1 MNHNS, CDR2 SASEGT. The CDR3 loop reads CASTLPEGETQYF. The CDR3 DNA follows: TGTGCCAGCACTCTCCCCGAGGGAGAGACCCAGTACTTC.

The chain carries TRBV15 and TRBJ1-5; D possibly corresponds to TRBD1 (5 bases). The CDR3 runs 17 residues. The V gene's germline CDR1 is LNHNV and CDR2 YYDKDF (reference sequence). Trimming took 3 bases from V and 5 from J, leaving 20 bases between them. In DNA form, the CDR3 reads TGTGCCACCAGCAGGGGGGGGGAGGGGCAGCTTGATCAGCCCCAGCATTTT. Residues: CATSRGGEGQLDQPQHF.

A word on this clone: Distinct nucleotide sequences in the sample also encode this CDR3. V is TRBV15 and J is TRBJ1-5; no reliable D call. With 6 bases removed from V and 2 bases from J, the gap between germline ends came to 14 bases. The CDR3 has 15 amino acids. CDR1 is LNHNV and CDR2 is YYDKDF in the germline V gene (reference sequence). The DNA for the CDR3 is TGTGCCACCAGAGGGTCCGGGGAGCGCAATCAGCCCCAGCATTTT. This gives the protein CATRGSGERNQPQHF.

A few counts support this clone. J is TRBJ2-3 and V is TRBV10-3; D possibly corresponds to TRBD1 (7 bases). The CDR3 length is 14 residues. Trimming pared 9 bases from V and 4 bases from J, leaving 17 bases between. In germline, CDR1 is ENHRY, CDR2 SYGVKD. The CDR3 DNA reads TGTGCCATTTCGCAGGGGGGACTGTCAGATACGCAGTATTTT. It is translated as CAISQGGLSDTQYF.

The chain links TRBV2 to TRBJ2-7; the match to TRBD1 covers 11 bases. The CDR3 consists of 13 residues. V lost 6 bases to trimming and J lost 7 bases; unmatched junction nucleotides: 5. CDR1 SNHLY and CDR2 FYNNEI come from the germline V gene. The DNA of the CDR3 is TGTGCCAGCAGCGGACAGGGGGCAGGAGAGCAGTACTTC. Translating it yields CASSGQGAGEQYF.